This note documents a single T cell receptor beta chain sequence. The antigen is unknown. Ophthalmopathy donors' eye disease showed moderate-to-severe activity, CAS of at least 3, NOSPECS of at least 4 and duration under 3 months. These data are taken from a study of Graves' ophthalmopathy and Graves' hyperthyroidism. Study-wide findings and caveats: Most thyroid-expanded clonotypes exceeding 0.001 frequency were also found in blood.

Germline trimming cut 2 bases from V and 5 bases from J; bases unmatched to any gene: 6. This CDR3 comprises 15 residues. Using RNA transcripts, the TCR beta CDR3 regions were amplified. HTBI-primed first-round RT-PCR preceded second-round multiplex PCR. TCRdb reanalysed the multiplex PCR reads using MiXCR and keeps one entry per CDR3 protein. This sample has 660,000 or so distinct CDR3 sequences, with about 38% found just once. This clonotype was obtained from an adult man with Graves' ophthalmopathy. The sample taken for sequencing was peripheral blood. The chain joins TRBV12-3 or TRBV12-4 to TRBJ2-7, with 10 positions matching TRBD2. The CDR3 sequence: CASSLTLAGVNEQYF. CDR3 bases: TGTGCCAGCAGTTTAACCCTAGCGGGAGTCAACGAGCAGTACTTC.